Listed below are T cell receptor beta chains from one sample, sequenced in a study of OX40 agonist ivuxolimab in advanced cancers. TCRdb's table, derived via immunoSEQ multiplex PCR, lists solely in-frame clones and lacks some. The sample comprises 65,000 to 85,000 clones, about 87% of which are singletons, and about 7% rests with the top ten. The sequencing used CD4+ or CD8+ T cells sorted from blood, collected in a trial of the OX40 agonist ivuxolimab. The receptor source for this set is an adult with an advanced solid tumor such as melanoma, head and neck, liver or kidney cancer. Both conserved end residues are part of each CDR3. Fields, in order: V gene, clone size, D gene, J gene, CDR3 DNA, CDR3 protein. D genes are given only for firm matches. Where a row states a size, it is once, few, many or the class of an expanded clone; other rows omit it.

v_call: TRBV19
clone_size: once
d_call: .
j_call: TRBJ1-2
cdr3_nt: TGTGCCAGCACAGACAGGCCTAACTATGGCTACACCTTC
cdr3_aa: CASTDRPNYGYTF

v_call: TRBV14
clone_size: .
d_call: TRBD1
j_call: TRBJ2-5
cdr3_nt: TGTGCCAGCAGCCAGGGGTGGAACAGGGGGGAGACCCAGTACTTC
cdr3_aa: CASSQGWNRGETQYF

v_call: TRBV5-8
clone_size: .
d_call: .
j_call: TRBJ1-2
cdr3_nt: TGTGCCAGCAGCTTGGGCCTTAAGGGCTATGGCTACACCTTC
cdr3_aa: CASSLGLKGYGYTF

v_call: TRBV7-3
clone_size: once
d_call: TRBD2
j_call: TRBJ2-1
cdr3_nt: TGTGCCAGCAGCTTAAGCAGGGAGGGTGAGCAGTTCTTC
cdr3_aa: CASSLSREGEQFF

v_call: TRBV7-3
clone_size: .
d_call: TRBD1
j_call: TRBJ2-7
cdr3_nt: TGTGCCAGCAGCCCCGGGACAGGGGGCTTTTCGAAGCAGTACTTC
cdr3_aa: CASSPGTGGFSKQYF

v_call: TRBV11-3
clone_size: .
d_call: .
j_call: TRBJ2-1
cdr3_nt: TGTGCCAGCAGCTTCAAGCTAGGCGAGCAGTTCTTC
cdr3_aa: CASSFKLGEQFF

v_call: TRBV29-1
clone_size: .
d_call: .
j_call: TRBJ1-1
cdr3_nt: TGCAGCGTTGCGGCAGGGTGGGGGATGAACACTGAAGCTTTCTTT
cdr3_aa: CSVAAGWGMNTEAFF

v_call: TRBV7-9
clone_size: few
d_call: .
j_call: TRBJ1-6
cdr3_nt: TGTGCCAGCAGCTTAGGGGAGGGCGGTAATTCACCCCTCCACTTT
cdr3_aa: CASSLGEGGNSPLHF

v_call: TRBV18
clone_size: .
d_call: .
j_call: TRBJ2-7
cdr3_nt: TGTGCCAGCTCACCGCAGGGACACTCAGGGAACGAGCAGTACTTC
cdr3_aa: CASSPQGHSGNEQYF

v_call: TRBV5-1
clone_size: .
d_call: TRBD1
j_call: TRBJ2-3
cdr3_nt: TGCGCCAGCAGCGCCCTCGGGACAGGGACATATACGCAGTATTTT
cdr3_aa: CASSALGTGTYTQYF

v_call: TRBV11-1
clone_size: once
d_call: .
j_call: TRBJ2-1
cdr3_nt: TGTGCCAGCAGCTTAAGGCGTGGGAAGAGCTCCTACAATGAGCAGTTCTTC
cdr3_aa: CASSLRRGKSSYNEQFF

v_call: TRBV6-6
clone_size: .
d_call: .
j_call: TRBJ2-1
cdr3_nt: TGTGCCAGCAGTCTCCTGAGAGGGATGTACAATGAGCAGTTCTTC
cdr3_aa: CASSLLRGMYNEQFF

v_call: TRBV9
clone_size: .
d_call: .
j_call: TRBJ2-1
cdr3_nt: TGTGCCAGCAGCCCGACGCTAACGAGGGCCTACAATGAGCAGTTCTTC
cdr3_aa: CASSPTLTRAYNEQFF